This entry is about one T cell receptor (beta chain). The antigen it recognizes is unknown. No qualities accompany the bases; no much larger clone lies one base away. The sample comes from a study of blood T cells in healthy people across ages (dated by TCRdb to between 2014 and 2017). General notes on the study: In model experiments, template switching captured about one uniquely barcoded TCR beta cDNA molecule for every two T cells. Using deep sequencing normalized with unique cDNA molecular identifiers, the study measured how TCR beta repertoire diversity changes with age. Four age groups were formed from the donors: young (average about 17 years), middle-aged (around 39), aged (around 68) and long-lived (approximately 80). To avoid experimental bias, donors of different ages were spread randomly across the sequencing lanes. Using the same blood draw, the study looked at two additional independent replicas of 1 million unique cDNA reads for two donors, one aged 18 to 30 and the other aged 80 or older. Here is what the overall study found, with its caveats: Since profiling was done on bulk unsorted PBMCs, naive and antigen-experienced compartments could not be conclusively compared. Compared with the aged group, the long-lived group had more naive CD4+ T cells, fewer expanded clones and increased TCR diversity, a pattern suggesting age selection. Because donor CMV infection status was unknown, age-related changes in expanded clonotypes were potentially confounded. Observed TCR beta diversity per million T cells fell roughly linearly with age, and a significant reduction was already apparent by age about 36. There was a strong correlation between observed TCR beta diversity and the percentage of naive T cells measured by flow cytometry. Estimates of total diversity based on one million sequenced T cells were regarded as lower bounds and as underestimates.

Library preparation employed 5' RACE. Reads for this sample came from an Illumina HiSeq 2500. A second 7 to 11 cycle PCR used a sample-barcoded 5' primer and a J-beta primer mix. A template-switch 5' adaptor carrying 12 random nucleotides introduced a unique molecular identifier onto each TCR beta cDNA molecule. Each sample yielded at least 3 million CDR3-containing paired-end reads. First-strand cDNA synthesis was performed from all RNA using the Mint cDNA synthesis kit, with priming by a TRBC-specific oligonucleotide. Following uracil-DNA glycosylase treatment, all cDNA underwent a first 18-cycle PCR with the universal primers M1SS and BC2_uni_R. The authors processed their data as follows. Normalization of each sample was performed by random selection of 1 million high-quality reads, each carrying a distinct molecular identifier. Reads with shared molecular identifiers were discarded instead of being binned into consensus sequences. CDR3 identification, clonotype clustering and error correction used MiTCR with a Q25 quality threshold and the strictest error-elimination algorithm. A nonparametric unseen species model with Euler transformation was used to estimate a lower bound on total TCR beta diversity. In TCRdb, the public reads were trimmed at Q25 with fastp and aligned with MiXCR, with productive beta chains retained. CDR3 protein duplicates are merged, each entry listing the most common genes and DNA. TCRdb's processing, not the authors', yielded these V and J calls. Across this sample there are about 780,000 distinct CDR3 sequences, with 60% to 80% seen only once. The biggest ten clones account for about 27% of the sample.

The donors were roughly 39 Caucasian individuals from Russia, aged 6 to 90 years, who were systemically healthy. Each donor gave 8 to 10 milliliters of peripheral blood, collected into EDTA-treated Vacutainer tubes. Ficoll-Paque density-gradient centrifugation was used to isolate PBMCs, with at least 7 million per sample. Total RNA was extracted from PBMCs with Trizol reagent, with at least 6 micrograms obtained per sample. For every donor, an aliquot of PBMCs went through flow cytometry to measure the percentages of naive CD45RAhigh/CD27high T cells. The CDR3 runs 15 residues from the cysteine to the phenylalanine. Only CDR3 DNA remains: 45 bases, in frame from the first base. Sequences KGHSH (CDR1) and LQKENI (CDR2) are obtained from the germline V gene.

The clonotype comes from a man aged 30-40 years in good health. The sequence joins TRBV18 to TRBJ2-5, with a tentative D gene TRBD2 over 6 matching bases. The J call may be in error: the DNA end matches TRBJ2-7 better. Sequencing used blood. The DNA is as follows: TGTGCCAGCTTCGATCGGACTGGGGGGTCCTACGAGCAGTACTTC. This is translated as CASFDRTGGSYEQYF.